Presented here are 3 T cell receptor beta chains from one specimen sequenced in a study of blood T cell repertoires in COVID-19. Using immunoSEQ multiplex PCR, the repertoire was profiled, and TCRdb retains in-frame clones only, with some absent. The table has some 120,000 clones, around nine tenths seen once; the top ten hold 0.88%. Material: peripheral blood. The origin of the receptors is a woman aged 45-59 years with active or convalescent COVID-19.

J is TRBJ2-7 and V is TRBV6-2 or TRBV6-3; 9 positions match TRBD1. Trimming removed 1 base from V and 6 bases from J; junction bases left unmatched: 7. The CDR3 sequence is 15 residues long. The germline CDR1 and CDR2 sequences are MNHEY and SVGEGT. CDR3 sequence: CASSYLGPDRGEQYF. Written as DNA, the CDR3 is TGTGCCAGCAGTTACTTGGGACCGGACAGGGGCGAGCAGTACTTC.

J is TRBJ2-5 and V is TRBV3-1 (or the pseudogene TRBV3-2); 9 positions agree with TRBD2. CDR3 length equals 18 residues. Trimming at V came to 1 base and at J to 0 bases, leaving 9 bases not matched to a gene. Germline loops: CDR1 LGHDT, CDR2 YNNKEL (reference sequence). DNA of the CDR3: TGTGCCAGCAGCCAAGCGACTAGCGGACGCGGGTACCAAGAGACCCAGTACTTC. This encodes CASSQATSGRGYQETQYF.

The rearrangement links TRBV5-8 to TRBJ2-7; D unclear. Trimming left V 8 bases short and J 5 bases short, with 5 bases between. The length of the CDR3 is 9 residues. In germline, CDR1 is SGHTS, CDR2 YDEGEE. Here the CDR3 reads CASEDEQYF. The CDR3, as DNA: TGTGCCAGTGAGGACGAGCAGTACTTC. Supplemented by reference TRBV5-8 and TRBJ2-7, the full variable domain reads EAGVTQSPTHLIKTRGQQATLRCSPISGHTSVYWYQQALGLGLQFLLWYDEGEERNRGNFPPRFSGRQFPNYSSELNVNALELEDSALYLCASEDEQYFGPGTRLTVT.